A selection of T cell receptor beta chains follows, all from one sample in a study of vaccination and CD4 T cells after COVID-19. Via MiXCR, TCRdb re-called the PCR reads, giving one row per CDR3 protein. The sample includes roughly 15,000 distinct CDR3 sequences, about 48% seen only once; the top ten take 13% to 15%. Which antigens these TCRs recognize remains unknown. The sample taken for sequencing was CD4+ T cells from blood, cultured in vitro. These receptor sequences come from a human donor who had recovered from COVID-19. CDR3s include the opening cysteine and the closing phenylalanine or tryptophan. D genes are given only for firm matches. A clone size is listed for some rows: how often the clone was seen (once, few, many), or a class if it is expanded.

>TRBV18|TRBJ1-1|-|-
TGTGCCAGCTCGTTTTACGTCGGAGACCACACTGAAGCTTTCTTT
CASSFYVGDHTEAFF
>TRBV7-2|TRBJ2-7|few|-
TGTGCCAGCAGCTTAGTAGCCGGGACCCACGAGCAGTACTTC
CASSLVAGTHEQYF
>TRBV11-3|TRBJ2-7|few|-
TGTGCCAGCAGTCAGCAGGTGGGGGAGACCCCCTACGAGCAGTACTTC
CASSQQVGETPYEQYF
>TRBV27|TRBJ2-1|-|-
TGTGCCAGCAGTTTTTTCTACAATGAGCAGTTCTTC
CASSFFYNEQFF
>TRBV5-1|TRBJ2-5|-|-
TGCGCCAGCAGACGGACACCACAAGAGACCCAGTACTTC
CASRRTPQETQYF
>TRBV19|TRBJ1-1|few|-
TGTGCCAGTACCCCAGGCTCAGGGAGGGCGACTGAAGCTTTCTTT
CASTPGSGRATEAFF
>TRBV6-1|TRBJ1-2|-|-
TGTGCCAGCTACAATGTTGCCTTAATCTATGGCTACACCTTC
CASYNVALIYGYTF
>TRBV7-6|TRBJ2-5|few|-
TGTGCCAGCAGCTCTTTGGGGGAGACCCAGTACTTC
CASSSLGETQYF
>TRBV6-2/TRBV6-3|TRBJ1-1|-|-
TGTGCCAGCAGTTACGGGCCCTTCACTGAAGCTTTCTTT
CASSYGPFTEAFF
>TRBV10-3|TRBJ2-1|-|-
TGTGCCATCAGTGAGTCGGCAGTTCGCTCAGGGCCTACAATCGATGAGCAGTTCTTC
CAISESAVRSGPTIDEQFF